A selection of T cell receptor beta chains follows, all from one sample in a study of blood T cells in healthy people across ages. MiXCR was run by TCRdb on the 5' RACE reads, yielding one entry per CDR3 protein. The table lists 1.8 million or so distinct CDR3 sequences, about 39% of them singletons. Sample: blood. These receptors all come from a human donor in good health. CDR3s include the opening cysteine and the closing phenylalanine or tryptophan. D genes are given only for firm matches. The listing skips clone size in some rows; elsewhere it reads once, few, many or a size class.

>TRBV20-1|.|TRBJ2-1|11|.
CSARGYTEQFF
TGCAGTGCTAGGGGGTATACAGAGCAGTTCTTC
>TRBV7-3|.|TRBJ2-3|16|TRBD2
CASSQVNSGGLDTQYF
TGTGCCAGCAGCCAAGTGAACAGCGGGGGGTTAGATACGCAGTATTTT
>TRBV10-3|few|TRBJ1-2|13|.
CAISSGSFYGYTF
TGTGCCATCAGCTCAGGTTCTTTCTATGGCTACACCTTC
>TRBV12-3/TRBV12-4|.|TRBJ2-1|17|TRBD2
CASSRTSGGASGNEQFF
TGTGCCAGCAGCCGGACTAGCGGGGGGGCCTCAGGCAATGAGCAGTTCTTC
>TRBV6-6|.|TRBJ2-7|14|TRBD2
CANNLAGPSYEQYF
TGTGCCAACAACCTAGCGGGGCCGTCCTACGAGCAGTACTTC
>TRBV7-2|.|TRBJ1-5|15|.
CASSQNSVSNQPQHF
TGTGCCAGCAGCCAAAACTCGGTGAGCAATCAGCCCCAGCATTTT
>TRBV28|.|TRBJ2-5|16|TRBD2
CASSLELAGAAETQYF
TGTGCCAGCAGTTTAGAGCTAGCGGGGGCAGCAGAGACCCAGTACTTC
>TRBV5-6|.|TRBJ2-1|12|.
CASSSDDNEQFF
TGTGCCAGCAGCTCGGACGACAATGAGCAGTTCTTC
>TRBV10-3|few|TRBJ2-7|14|.
CAISDLTSSYEQYF
TGTGCCATCAGTGACCTGACGTCTTCCTACGAGCAGTACTTC
>TRBV9|few|TRBJ1-5|15|.
CASSVGAGSIQPQHF
TGTGCCAGCAGCGTAGGGGCCGGTTCTATTCAGCCCCAGCATTTT
>TRBV12-3/TRBV12-4|few|TRBJ1-2|12|.
CASSSPGRGYTF
TGTGCCAGCAGTTCCCCAGGGAGGGGCTACACCTTC
>TRBV10-3|few|TRBJ2-4|18|.
CAISESGLTGTAKNIQYF
TGTGCCATCAGTGAGTCGGGTTTAACAGGGACTGCCAAAAACATTCAGTACTTC
>TRBV12-5|once|TRBJ2-3|17|TRBD1
CASGLVPGQAWTDTQYF
TGTGCTAGTGGTTTGGTACCGGGACAGGCATGGACAGATACGCAGTATTTT
>TRBV6-1|.|TRBJ2-3|14|.
CASSELLTGDTQYF
TGTGCCAGCAGTGAACTTCTAACGGGAGATACGCAGTATTTT
>TRBV7-2|few|TRBJ2-7|17|.
CASSLQSGQPAGVEQYF
TGTGCCAGCAGCTTACAATCAGGACAGCCGGCGGGGGTCGAGCAGTACTTC
>TRBV7-2|many|TRBJ1-1|13|.
CASSYTGSTEAFF
TGTGCCAGCAGTTATACAGGGAGCACTGAAGCTTTCTTT
>TRBV25-1|few|TRBJ1-5|19|.
CASSECRGSAGYGNQPQHF
TGTGCCAGCAGTGAATGTCGGGGGTCGGCCGGGTATGGCAATCAGCCCCAGCATTTT
>TRBV20-1|.|TRBJ1-6|16|.
CSARRSGGRENSPLHF
TGCAGTGCTAGGCGGTCGGGCGGACGGGAGAATTCACCCCTCCACTTT
>TRBV29-1|.|TRBJ2-5|15|.
CSVDDPGEVGETQYF
TGCAGCGTTGATGACCCCGGGGAGGTTGGAGAGACCCAGTACTTC
>TRBV11-2|few|TRBJ1-2|15|TRBD1
CASSSTGQGKAGYTF
TGTGCCAGCAGCTCGACGGGACAGGGGAAGGCTGGCTACACCTTC
>TRBV9|.|TRBJ2-5|14|.
CASNVGYGQETQYF
TGTGCCAGCAACGTAGGATATGGGCAGGAGACCCAGTACTTC
>TRBV20-1|.|TRBJ1-2|14|TRBD1
CSAALTGGNYGYTF
TGCAGTGCTGCCTTAACAGGGGGCAACTATGGCTACACCTTC
>TRBV7-9|.|TRBJ1-4|16|TRBD1
CASSPGQGGPVGKLFF
TGTGCCAGCAGCCCGGGACAGGGAGGACCGGTGGGAAAACTGTTTTTT
>TRBV2|.|TRBJ1-5|18|.
CASSDDGGGRANNQPQHF
TGTGCCAGCAGTGACGACGGAGGGGGGCGAGCGAACAATCAGCCCCAGCATTTT
>TRBV20-1|few|TRBJ2-5|12|.
CSARPSEETQYF
TGCAGTGCTAGACCCAGCGAAGAGACCCAGTACTTC
>TRBV5-1|.|TRBJ2-5|17|.
CASSFGRETGMGETQYF
TGCGCCAGCAGCTTCGGACGAGAAACAGGGATGGGAGAGACCCAGTACTTC
>TRBV7-2|.|TRBJ1-2|16|.
CASSLAYTDANYGYTF
TGTGCCAGCAGCTTAGCTTACACGGATGCTAACTATGGCTACACCTTC
>TRBV3-1|few|TRBJ2-3|16|.
CASSQDPSFYTDTQYF
TGTGCCAGCAGCCAAGATCCATCCTTTTACACAGATACGCAGTATTTT
>TRBV6-6|few|TRBJ1-6|14|TRBD1
CASSTGQGNSPLHF
TGTGCCAGCAGTACGGGACAGGGAAACTCACCCCTCCACTTT
>TRBV18|.|TRBJ1-2|15|.
CASSAGTTSNYGYTF
TGTGCCAGCTCAGCCGGGACAACTAGTAACTATGGCTACACCTTC
>TRBV12-5|.|TRBJ1-1|16|.
CASGLVRLGEGGEAFF
TGTGCTAGTGGTTTGGTCCGTCTAGGGGAAGGAGGTGAAGCTTTCTTT
>TRBV5-6|few|TRBJ2-4|15|TRBD1
CASSLAGQGENIQYF
TGTGCCAGCAGCTTGGCCGGACAGGGAGAAAACATTCAGTACTTC
>TRBV7-9|many|TRBJ2-7|14|.
CASSLGPTLDEQYF
TGTGCCAGCAGCTTGGGACCTACCCTTGACGAGCAGTACTTC
>TRBV12-3/TRBV12-4|many|TRBJ2-7|14|TRBD1
CASSRGTPAYEQYF
TGTGCCAGCAGCAGGGGGACGCCAGCCTACGAGCAGTACTTC
>TRBV7-6|.|TRBJ1-4|12|.
CASRSDKGKLFF
TGTGCCAGCAGGTCTGACAAGGGAAAACTGTTTTTT
>TRBV5-1|.|TRBJ2-6|17|.
CASSPSGPISGANVLTF
TGCGCCAGCAGCCCCTCGGGACCGATCTCTGGGGCCAACGTCCTGACTTTC
>TRBV5-1|.|TRBJ2-1|17|TRBD2
CASSSQLAGGTYNEQFF
TGCGCCAGCAGCTCTCAACTAGCGGGAGGGACCTACAATGAGCAGTTCTTC
>TRBV29-1|few|TRBJ1-2|11|.
CSVPQPYGYTF
TGCAGCGTACCTCAGCCGTATGGCTACACCTTC
>TRBV5-6|few|TRBJ1-1|14|.
CASSVGPRDTEAFF
TGTGCCAGCAGCGTGGGCCCACGGGACACTGAAGCTTTCTTT
>TRBV29-1|few|TRBJ2-1|14|TRBD1
CSSGRDRGGNEQFF
TGCAGCTCCGGCCGGGACAGAGGGGGCAATGAGCAGTTCTTC
>TRBV7-2|.|TRBJ1-2|14|.
CASSFSGTRDGYTF
TGTGCCAGCAGCTTCAGCGGGACCCGGGATGGCTACACCTTC
>TRBV5-6|few|TRBJ2-1|18|TRBD2
CASSLAIRGTSGYNEQFF
TGTGCCAGCAGCTTGGCCATCCGCGGGACTAGCGGATACAATGAGCAGTTCTTC
>TRBV29-1|.|TRBJ2-3|14|TRBD1
CSSRGGQGGDTQYF
TGCAGCTCCCGCGGGGGACAGGGGGGTGATACGCAGTATTTT
>TRBV6-2/TRBV6-3|.|TRBJ1-1|14|.
CASRIRTENTEAFF
TGTGCCAGCAGAATTAGAACCGAGAACACTGAAGCTTTCTTT
>TRBV3-1|.|TRBJ2-5|13|.
CASSQEKGVAQYF
TGTGCCAGCAGCCAAGAAAAGGGGGTCGCCCAGTACTTC
>TRBV20-1|.|TRBJ1-1|16|.
CSARVRGEGLYTEAFF
TGCAGTGCTAGAGTAAGGGGGGAGGGGTTATACACTGAAGCTTTCTTT
>TRBV5-4|.|TRBJ2-2|19|TRBD2
CASSPGTSGGRVNTGELFF
TGTGCCAGCAGCCCCGGGACTAGCGGGGGGAGAGTCAACACCGGGGAGCTGTTTTTT
>TRBV20-1|.|TRBJ2-3|16|.
CSAPRGGLSSTDTQYF
TGCAGTGCCCCCCGGGGAGGTCTTTCTAGCACAGATACGCAGTATTTT
>TRBV6-2/TRBV6-3|.|TRBJ2-5|16|.
CASSFSADKPQETQYF
TGTGCCAGCAGTTTCTCTGCGGATAAACCTCAAGAGACCCAGTACTTC
>TRBV5-1|.|TRBJ2-1|15|TRBD2
CASRPASGGGNEQFF
TGCGCCAGCAGACCTGCTAGCGGGGGGGGCAATGAGCAGTTCTTC
>TRBV11-2|.|TRBJ2-6|21|.
CASSSSNSRDERSSGANVLTF
TGTGCCAGCAGCTCATCCAACTCCCGGGACGAACGATCCTCTGGGGCCAACGTCCTGACTTTC
>TRBV28|.|TRBJ2-7|15|TRBD1
CASRPRDRDFGEQYF
TGTGCCAGCAGGCCCCGGGACAGGGATTTTGGAGAGCAGTACTTC
>TRBV7-9|many|TRBJ2-7|15|TRBD1
CASSNPGQGSYEQYF
TGTGCCAGCAGCAATCCGGGACAGGGATCCTACGAGCAGTACTTC
>TRBV12-3/TRBV12-4|few|TRBJ2-7|16|.
CASSLAAERFPYEQYF
TGTGCCAGCAGTTTGGCTGCTGAGCGTTTTCCCTACGAGCAGTACTTC
>TRBV9|.|TRBJ2-2|15|TRBD1
CASSPTGASTGELFF
TGTGCCAGCAGCCCTACAGGGGCTTCCACCGGGGAGCTGTTTTTT